The clone carrying this T cell receptor beta chain was counted between two and nine times. Its cognate antigen is unknown. TCRdb independently ran MiXCR on the reads; one entry per CDR3 protein. The data show a few hundred thousand distinct CDR3 sequences, about 44% seen once. These data belong to a study of T cell repertoires in cytomegalovirus infection. Study details: Recently identified HLA-C-restricted CMV epitopes were used, and well-studied HLA-B-restricted CMV epitopes were used as well. Public TCR beta signatures provided an indication of both CMV infection and a matching HLA type. Study results and caveats: HLA-C-restricted CMV clonotypes gave the most frequent clonotype in two of eight donors. Identification of carriers of CMV plus the relevant HLA was performed using cumulative public TCR beta family frequency.

V gave up 0 bases and J gave up 5 bases; unmatched junction bases: 4. The CDR3 has 16 amino acids. Germline V gene data show CDR1 as SGHTA and CDR2 as FQGNSA. This sequence was found in a human donor in good health (CMV status not recorded). Some clones in this sample may be carry-over from other donors' samples. The chain has TRBV7-2 and TRBJ2-1; 10 bases are shared with TRBD2. The material sequenced was cultured PBMCs, taken from culture after CMV antigen stimulation. The CDR3 sequence: CASSLASGRSDNEQFF. For the CDR3, the DNA is TGTGCCAGCAGCTTAGCTAGCGGGAGGTCCGACAATGAGCAGTTCTTC.